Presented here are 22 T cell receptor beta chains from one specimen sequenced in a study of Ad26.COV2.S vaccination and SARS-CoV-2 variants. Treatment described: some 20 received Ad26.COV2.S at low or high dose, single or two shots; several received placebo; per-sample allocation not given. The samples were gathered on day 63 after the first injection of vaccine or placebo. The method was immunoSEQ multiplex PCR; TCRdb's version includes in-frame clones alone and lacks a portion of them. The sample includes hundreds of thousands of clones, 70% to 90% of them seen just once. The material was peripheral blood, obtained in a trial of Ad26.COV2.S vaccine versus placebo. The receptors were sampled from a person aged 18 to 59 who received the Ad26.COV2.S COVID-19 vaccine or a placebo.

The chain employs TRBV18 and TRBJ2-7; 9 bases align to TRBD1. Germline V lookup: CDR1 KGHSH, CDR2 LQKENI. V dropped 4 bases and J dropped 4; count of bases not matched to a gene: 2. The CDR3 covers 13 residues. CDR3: CASSLGQGYEQYF. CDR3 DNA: TGTGCCAGCTCACTCGGACAGGGGTACGAGCAGTACTTC.

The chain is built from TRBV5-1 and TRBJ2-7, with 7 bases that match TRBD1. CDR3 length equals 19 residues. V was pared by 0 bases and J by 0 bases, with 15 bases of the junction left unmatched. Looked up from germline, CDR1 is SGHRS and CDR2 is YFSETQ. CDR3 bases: TGCGCCAGCAGCTTGGTCAGCAGTTACAGGACAGGTAGCTCCTACGAGCAGTACTTC. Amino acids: CASSLVSSYRTGSSYEQYF.

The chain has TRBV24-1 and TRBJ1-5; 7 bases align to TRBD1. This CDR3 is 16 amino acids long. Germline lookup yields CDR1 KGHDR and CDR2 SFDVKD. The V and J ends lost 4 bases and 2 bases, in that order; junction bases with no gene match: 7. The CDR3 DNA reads TGTGCCACCAGTGACCCGACAGGGTCTCGCAATCAGCCCCAGCATTTT. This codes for CATSDPTGSRNQPQHF.

The CDR3 nucleotides are TGTGCCAGCAGCCTGGGACTAGCGGACAATGAGCAGTTCTTC. Translating it yields CASSLGLADNEQFF. The genes are TRBV5-8 and TRBJ2-1, with TRBD2 matching 11 bases. CDR3 length: 14 amino acids. The trim removed 4 bases at V and 5 bases at J, leaving 2 bases unmatched. CDR1 SGHTS and CDR2 YDEGEE come from the germline V gene.

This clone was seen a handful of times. The CDR3: CASSYSGWVEAFF. The CDR3 DNA reads TGTGCCAGCAGTTACTCGGGGTGGGTCGAAGCTTTCTTT. The J gene is TRBJ1-1, the V gene TRBV6-5; no clear D. The CDR3 covers 13 residues. Germline CDR1 is MNHEY and CDR2 is SVGAGI. The ends were cut back, 0 bases at V and 8 bases at J, with 10 bases in the middle.

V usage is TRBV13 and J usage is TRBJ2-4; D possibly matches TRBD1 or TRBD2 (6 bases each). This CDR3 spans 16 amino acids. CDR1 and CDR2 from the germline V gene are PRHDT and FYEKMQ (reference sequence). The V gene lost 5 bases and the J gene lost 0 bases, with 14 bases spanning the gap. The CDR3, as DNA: TGTGCCAGCAGCCCGCTAGGAGGGGGAGCCAAAAACATTCAGTACTTC. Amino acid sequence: CASSPLGGGAKNIQYF. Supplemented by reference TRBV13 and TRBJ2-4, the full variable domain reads AAGVIQSPRHLIKEKRETATLKCYPIPRHDTVYWYQQGPGQDPQFLISFYEKMQSDKGSIPDRFSAQQFSDYHSELNMSSLELGDSALYFCASSPLGGGAKNIQYFGAGTRLSVL.

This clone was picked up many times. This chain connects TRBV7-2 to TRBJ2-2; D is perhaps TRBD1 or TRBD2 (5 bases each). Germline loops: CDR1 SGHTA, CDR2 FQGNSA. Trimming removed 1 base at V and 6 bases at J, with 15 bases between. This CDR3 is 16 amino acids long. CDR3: CASSLVPGSYAGELFF. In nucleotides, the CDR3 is TGTGCCAGCAGCTTAGTGCCAGGGAGTTATGCCGGGGAGCTGTTTTTT.

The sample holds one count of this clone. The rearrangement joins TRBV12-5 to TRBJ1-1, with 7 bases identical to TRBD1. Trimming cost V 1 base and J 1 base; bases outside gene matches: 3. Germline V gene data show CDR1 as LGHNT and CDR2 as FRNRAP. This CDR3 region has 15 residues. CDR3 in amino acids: CASGLAQGKNTEAFF. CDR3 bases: TGTGCTAGTGGTTTGGCACAGGGGAAGAACACTGAAGCTTTCTTT.

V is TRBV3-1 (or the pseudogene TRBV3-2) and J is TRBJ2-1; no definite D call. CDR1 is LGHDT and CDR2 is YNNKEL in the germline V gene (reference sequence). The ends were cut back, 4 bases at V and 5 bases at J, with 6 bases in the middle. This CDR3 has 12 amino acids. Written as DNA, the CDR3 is TGTGCCAGCAGCCTAACCAACAATGAGCAGTTCTTC. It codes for CASSLTNNEQFF.

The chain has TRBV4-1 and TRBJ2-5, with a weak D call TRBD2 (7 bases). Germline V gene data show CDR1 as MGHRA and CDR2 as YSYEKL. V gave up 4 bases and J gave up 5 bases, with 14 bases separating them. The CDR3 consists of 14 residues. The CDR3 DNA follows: TGCGCCAGCAGCCTAAGGGGGGGTTACGAGACCCAGTACTTC. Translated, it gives CASSLRGGYETQYF.

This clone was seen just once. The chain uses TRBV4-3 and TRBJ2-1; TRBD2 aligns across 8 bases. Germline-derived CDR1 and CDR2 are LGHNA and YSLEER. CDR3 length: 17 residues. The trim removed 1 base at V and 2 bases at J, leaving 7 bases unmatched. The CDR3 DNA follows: TGCGCCAGCAGCCAAGTGTCCGGGGGGGCCCCCTACAATGAGCAGTTCTTC. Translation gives CASSQVSGGAPYNEQFF.

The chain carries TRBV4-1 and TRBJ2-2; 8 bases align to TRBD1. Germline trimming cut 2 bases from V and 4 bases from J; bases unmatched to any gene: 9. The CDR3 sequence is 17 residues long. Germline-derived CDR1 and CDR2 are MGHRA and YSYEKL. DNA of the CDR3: TGCGCCAGCAGCCAACAGGACAGGGCCCCGGGCACCGGGGAGCTGTTTTTT. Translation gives CASSQQDRAPGTGELFF.

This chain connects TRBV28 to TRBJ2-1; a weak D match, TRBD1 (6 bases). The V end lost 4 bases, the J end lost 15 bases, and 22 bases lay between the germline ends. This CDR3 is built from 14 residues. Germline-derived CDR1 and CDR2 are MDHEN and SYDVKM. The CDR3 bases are TGTGCCAGCAGTTCCCCGGACCAAAAAGGGGGTTGGTTCTTC. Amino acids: CASSSPDQKGGWFF.

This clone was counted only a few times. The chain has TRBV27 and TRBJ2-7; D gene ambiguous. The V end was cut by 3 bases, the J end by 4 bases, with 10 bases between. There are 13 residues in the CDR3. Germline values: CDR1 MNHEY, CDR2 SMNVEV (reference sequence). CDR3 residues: CASSFSTIYEQYF. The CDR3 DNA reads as TGTGCCAGCAGTTTCTCGACCATTTACGAGCAGTACTTC.

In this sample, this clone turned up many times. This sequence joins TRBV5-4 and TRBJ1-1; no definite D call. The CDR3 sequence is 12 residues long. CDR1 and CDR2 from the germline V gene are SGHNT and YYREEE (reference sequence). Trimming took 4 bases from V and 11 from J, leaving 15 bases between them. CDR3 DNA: TGTGCCAGCAGCAAGGGAGGAAGGTGGGCTTTCTTT. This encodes CASSKGGRWAFF. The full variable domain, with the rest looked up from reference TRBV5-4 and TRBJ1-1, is ETGVTQSPTHLIKTRGQQVTLRCSSQSGHNTVSWYQQALGQGPQFIFQYYREEENGRGNFPPRFSGLQFPNYSSELNVNALELDDSALYLCASSKGGRWAFFGQGTRLTVV.

CDR3 nucleotide sequence: TGTGCCAGCAGCCCGTCCGGGACAGGGACCTACGAGCAGTACTTC. Translating gives CASSPSGTGTYEQYF. This rearrangement joins TRBV5-4 to TRBJ2-7; 9 bases fit TRBD1. Germline assignment: CDR1 SGHNT and CDR2 YYREEE (reference sequence). V gave up 4 bases and J gave up 2 bases; unmatched junction bases: 7. The CDR3 is 15 residues long.

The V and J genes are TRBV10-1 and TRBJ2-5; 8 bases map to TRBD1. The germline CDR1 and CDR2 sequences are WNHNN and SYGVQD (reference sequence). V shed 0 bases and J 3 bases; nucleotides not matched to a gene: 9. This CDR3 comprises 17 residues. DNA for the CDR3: TGCGCCAGCAGTGAGTCGGGCAGGGGGCTATCCAAAGAGACCCAGTACTTC. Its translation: CASSESGRGLSKETQYF.

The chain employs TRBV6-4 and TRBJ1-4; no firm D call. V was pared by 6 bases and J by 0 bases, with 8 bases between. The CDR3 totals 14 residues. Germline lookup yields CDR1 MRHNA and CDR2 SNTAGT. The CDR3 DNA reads TGTGCCAGCAGGGTATCCGCAACTAATGAAAAACTGTTTTTT. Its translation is CASRVSATNEKLFF.

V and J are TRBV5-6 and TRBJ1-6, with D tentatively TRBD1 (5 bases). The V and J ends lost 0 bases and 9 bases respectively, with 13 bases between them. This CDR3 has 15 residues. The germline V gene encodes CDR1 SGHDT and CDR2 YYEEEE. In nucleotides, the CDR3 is TGTGCCAGCAGCTTGGAGGGGAGAGGGTCTTCACCCCTCCACTTT. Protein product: CASSLEGRGSSPLHF.

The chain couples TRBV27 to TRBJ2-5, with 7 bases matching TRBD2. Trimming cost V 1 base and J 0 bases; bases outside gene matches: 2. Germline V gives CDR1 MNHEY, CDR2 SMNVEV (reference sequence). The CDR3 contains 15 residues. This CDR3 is CASSLFGGNQETQYF. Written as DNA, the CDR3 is TGTGCCAGCAGTTTATTCGGGGGGAACCAAGAGACCCAGTACTTC.

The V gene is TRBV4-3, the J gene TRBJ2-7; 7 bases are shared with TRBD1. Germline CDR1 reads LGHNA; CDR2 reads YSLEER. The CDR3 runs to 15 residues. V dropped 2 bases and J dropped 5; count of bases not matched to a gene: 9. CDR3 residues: CASSQSTGAVDEQYF. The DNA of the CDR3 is TGCGCCAGCAGCCAATCAACAGGGGCGGTCGACGAGCAGTACTTC.

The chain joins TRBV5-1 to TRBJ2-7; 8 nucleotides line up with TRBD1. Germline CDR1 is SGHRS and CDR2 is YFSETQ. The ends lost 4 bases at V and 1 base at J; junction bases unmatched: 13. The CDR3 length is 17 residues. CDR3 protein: CASSQYSGGAESYEQYF. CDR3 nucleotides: TGCGCCAGCAGCCAATATTCAGGGGGCGCGGAATCCTACGAGCAGTACTTC.